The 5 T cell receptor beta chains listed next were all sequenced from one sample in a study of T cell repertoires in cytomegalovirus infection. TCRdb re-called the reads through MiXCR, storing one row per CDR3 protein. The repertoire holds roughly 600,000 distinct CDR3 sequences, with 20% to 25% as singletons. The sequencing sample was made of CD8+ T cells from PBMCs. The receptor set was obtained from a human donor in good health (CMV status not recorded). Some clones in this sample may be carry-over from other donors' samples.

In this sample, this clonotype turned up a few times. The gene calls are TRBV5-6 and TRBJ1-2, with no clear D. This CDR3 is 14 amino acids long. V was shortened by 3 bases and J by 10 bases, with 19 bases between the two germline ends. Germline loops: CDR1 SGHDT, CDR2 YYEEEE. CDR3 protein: CASSSGRSVVDYTF. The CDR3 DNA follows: TGTGCCAGCAGCTCGGGGAGGAGCGTAGTGGACTACACCTTC.

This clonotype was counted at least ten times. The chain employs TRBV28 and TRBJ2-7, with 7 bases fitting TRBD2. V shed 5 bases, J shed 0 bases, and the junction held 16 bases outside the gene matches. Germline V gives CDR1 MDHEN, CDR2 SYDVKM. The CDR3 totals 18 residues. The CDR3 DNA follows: TGTGCCAGCAGTCCCATTGTCGGAATGGGGGGGACCTCCTACGAGCAGTACGTC. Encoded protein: CASSPIVGMGGTSYEQYV.

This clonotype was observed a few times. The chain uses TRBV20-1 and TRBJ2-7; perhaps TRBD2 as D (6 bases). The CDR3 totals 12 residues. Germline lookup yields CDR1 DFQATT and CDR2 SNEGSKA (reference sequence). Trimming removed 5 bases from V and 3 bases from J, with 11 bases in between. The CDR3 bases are TGCAGTGCTCCGGGGGTTCACTACGAGCAGTACTTC. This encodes CSAPGVHYEQYF.

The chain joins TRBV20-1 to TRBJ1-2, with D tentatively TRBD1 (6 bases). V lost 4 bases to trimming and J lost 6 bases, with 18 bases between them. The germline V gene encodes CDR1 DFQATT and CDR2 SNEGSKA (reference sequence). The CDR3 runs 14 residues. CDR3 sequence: CSAKGWGGQNGYTF. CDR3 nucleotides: TGCAGTGCTAAAGGGTGGGGGGGCCAGAATGGCTACACCTTC.

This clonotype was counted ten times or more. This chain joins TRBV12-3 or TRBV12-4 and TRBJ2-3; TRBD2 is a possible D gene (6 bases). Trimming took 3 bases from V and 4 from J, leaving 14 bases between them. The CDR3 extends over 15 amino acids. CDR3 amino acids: CASSLGRLVADTQYF. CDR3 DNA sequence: TGTGCCAGCAGTTTGGGGAGACTAGTTGCAGATACGCAGTATTTT.